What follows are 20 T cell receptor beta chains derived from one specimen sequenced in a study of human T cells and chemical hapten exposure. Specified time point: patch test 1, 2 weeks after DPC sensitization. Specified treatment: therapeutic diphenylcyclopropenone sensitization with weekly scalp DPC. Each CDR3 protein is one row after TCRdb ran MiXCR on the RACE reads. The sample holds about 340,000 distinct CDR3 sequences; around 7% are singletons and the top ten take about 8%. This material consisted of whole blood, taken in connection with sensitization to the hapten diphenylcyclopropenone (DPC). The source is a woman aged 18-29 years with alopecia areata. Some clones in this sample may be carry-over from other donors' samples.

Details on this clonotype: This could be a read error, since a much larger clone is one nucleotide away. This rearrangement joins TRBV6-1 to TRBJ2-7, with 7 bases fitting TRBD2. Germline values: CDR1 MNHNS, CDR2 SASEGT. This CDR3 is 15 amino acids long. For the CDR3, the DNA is TGTGCCAACAGTGAAAGAGGTAGCGGGTCCTACGAGCAGTACTTC. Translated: CANSERGSGSYEQYF.

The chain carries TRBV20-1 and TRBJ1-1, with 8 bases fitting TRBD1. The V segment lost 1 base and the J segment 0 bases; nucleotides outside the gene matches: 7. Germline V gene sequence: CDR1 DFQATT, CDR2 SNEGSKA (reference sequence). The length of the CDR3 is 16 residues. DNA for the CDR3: TGCAGTGCTAGAGGACAGGGGCGCACCATGAACACTGAAGCTTTCTTT. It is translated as CSARGQGRTMNTEAFF.

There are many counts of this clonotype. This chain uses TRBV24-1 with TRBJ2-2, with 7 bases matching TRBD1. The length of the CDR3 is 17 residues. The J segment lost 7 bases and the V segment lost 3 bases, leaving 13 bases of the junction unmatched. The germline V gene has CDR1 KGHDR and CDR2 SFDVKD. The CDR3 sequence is CATSDPTGTANNGELFF. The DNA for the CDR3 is TGTGCCACCAGTGATCCGACCGGGACAGCGAATAACGGGGAGCTGTTTTTT.

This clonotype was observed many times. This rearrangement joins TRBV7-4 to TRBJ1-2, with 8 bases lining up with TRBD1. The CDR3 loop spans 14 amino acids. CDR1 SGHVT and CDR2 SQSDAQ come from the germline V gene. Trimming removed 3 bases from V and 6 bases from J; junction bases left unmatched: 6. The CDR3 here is CASSFTTGVDGYTF. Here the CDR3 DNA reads TGTGCCAGCAGCTTCACGACAGGGGTAGATGGCTACACCTTC.

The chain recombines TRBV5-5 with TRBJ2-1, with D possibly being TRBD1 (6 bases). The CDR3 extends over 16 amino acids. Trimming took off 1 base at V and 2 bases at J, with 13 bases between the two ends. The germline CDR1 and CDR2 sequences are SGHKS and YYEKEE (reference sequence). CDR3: CASSLRGKAAYNEQFF. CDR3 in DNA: TGTGCCAGCAGCTTGAGGGGGAAGGCGGCCTACAATGAGCAGTTCTTC.

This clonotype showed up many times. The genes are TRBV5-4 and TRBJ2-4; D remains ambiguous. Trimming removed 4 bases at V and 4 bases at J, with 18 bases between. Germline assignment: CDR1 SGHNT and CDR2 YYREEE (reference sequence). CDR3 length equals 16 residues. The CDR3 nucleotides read TGTGCCAGCAGCCCGTCGGATTCTCCTAAGAAAAACATTCAGTACTTC. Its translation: CASSPSDSPKKNIQYF.

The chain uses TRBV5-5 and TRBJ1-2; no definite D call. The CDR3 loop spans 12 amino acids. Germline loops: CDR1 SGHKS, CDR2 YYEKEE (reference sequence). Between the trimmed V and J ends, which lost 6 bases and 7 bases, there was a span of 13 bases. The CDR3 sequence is CASKQMDLGYTF. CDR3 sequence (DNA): TGTGCCAGCAAACAAATGGACCTTGGCTACACCTTC.

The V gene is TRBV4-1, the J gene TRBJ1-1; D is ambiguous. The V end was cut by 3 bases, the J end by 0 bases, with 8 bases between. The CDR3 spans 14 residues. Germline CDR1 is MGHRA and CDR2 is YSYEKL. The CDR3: CASSHNQVNTEAFF. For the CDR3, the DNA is TGCGCCAGCAGCCATAACCAGGTGAACACTGAAGCTTTCTTT.

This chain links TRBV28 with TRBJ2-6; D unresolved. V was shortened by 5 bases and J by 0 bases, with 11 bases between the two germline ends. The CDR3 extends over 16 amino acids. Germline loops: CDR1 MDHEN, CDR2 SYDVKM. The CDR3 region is CASSTPVRSGANVLTF. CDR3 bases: TGTGCCAGCAGTACCCCCGTACGCTCTGGGGCCAACGTCCTGACTTTC.

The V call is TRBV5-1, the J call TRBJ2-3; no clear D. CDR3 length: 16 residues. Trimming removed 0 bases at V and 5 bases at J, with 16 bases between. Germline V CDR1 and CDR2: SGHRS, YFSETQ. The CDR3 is CASSLVGVASKDTQYF. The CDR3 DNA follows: TGCGCCAGCAGCTTGGTTGGGGTAGCTAGTAAAGATACGCAGTATTTT.

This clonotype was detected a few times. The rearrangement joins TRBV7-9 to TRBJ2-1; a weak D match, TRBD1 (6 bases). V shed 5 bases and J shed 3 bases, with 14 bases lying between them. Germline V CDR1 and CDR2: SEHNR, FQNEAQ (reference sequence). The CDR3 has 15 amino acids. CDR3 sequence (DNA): TGTGCCAGCAGCCAAACCGGGACATTCTACAATGAGCAGTTCTTC. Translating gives CASSQTGTFYNEQFF. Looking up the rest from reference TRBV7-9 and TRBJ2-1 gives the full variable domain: DTGVSQNPRHKITKRGQNVTFRCDPISEHNRLYWYRQTLGQGPEFLTYFQNEAQLEKSRLLSDRFSAERPKGSFSTLEIQRTEQGDSAMYLCASSQTGTFYNEQFFGPGTRLTVL.

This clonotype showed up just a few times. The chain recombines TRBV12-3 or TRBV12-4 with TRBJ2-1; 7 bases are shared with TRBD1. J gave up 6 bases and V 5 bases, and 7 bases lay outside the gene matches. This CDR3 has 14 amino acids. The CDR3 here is CASSPQGSGNEQFF. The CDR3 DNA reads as TGTGCCAGCAGTCCACAGGGGAGCGGCAATGAGCAGTTCTTC.

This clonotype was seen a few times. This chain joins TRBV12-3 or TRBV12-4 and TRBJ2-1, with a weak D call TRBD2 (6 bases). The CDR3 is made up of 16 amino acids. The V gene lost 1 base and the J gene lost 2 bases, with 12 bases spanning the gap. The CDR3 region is CASSLVGGDPYNEQFF. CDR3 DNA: TGTGCCAGCAGTTTAGTCGGCGGGGATCCCTACAATGAGCAGTTCTTC.

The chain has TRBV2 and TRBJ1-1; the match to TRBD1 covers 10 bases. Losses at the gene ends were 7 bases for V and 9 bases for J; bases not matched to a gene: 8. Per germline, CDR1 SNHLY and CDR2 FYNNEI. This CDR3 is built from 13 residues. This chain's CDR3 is CASTFETGGKAFF. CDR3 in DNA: TGTGCCAGCACATTCGAGACAGGGGGCAAAGCTTTCTTT.

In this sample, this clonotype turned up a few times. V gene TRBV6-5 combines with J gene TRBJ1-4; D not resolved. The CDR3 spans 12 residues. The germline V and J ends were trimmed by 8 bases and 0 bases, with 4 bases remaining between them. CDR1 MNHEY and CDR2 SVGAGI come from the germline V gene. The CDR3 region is CASASTNEKLFF. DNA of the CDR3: TGTGCCAGCGCTTCAACTAATGAAAAACTGTTTTTT.

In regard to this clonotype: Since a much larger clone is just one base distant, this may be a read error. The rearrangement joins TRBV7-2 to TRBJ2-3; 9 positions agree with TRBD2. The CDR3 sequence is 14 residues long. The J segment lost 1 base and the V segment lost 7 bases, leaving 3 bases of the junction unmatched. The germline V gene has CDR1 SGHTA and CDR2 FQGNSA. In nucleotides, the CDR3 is TGTGCCAGCAACAAGCGGGGGGGCACAGATACGCAGTATTTT. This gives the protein CASNKRGGTDTQYF. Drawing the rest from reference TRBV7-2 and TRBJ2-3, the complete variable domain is GAGVSQSPSNKVTEKGKDVELRCDPISGHTALYWYRQSLGQGLEFLIYFQGNSAPDKSGLPSDRFSAERTGGSVSTLTIQRTQQEDSAVYLCASNKRGGTDTQYFGPGTRLTVL.

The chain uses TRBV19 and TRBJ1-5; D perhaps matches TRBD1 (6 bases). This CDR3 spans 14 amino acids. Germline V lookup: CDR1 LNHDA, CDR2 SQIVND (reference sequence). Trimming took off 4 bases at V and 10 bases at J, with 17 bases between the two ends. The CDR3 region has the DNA TGTGCCAGTAGTACCGGGACATTAATCAGCCCCCAGCATTTT. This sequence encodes CASSTGTLISPQHF.

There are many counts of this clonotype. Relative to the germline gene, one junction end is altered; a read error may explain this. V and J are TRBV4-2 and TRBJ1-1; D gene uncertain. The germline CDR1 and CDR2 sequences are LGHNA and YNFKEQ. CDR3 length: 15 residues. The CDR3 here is CASSQDLLVKTEAFF. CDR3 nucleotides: TGTGCCAGCAGCCAAGATCTACTGGTGAAGACTGAAGCTTTCTTT.

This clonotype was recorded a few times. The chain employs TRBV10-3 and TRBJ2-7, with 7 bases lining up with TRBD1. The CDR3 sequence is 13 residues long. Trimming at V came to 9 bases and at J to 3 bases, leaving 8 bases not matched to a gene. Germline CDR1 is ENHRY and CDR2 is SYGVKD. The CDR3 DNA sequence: TGTGCCATTTCAGGGGGAACAGACTACGAGCAGTACTTC. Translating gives CAISGGTDYEQYF.

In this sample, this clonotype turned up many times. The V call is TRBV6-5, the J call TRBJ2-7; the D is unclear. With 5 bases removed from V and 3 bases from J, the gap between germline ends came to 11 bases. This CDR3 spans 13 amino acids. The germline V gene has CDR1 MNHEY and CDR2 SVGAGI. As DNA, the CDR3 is TGTGCCAGCAGTGCGACCCCGGGCTACGAGCAGTACTTC. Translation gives CASSATPGYEQYF.